The next 25 T cell receptor beta chains were all read from a single sample in a study of cytomegalovirus exposure and HLA in healthy donors. A multiplex PCR was run with 60 Vbeta primers and 13 Jbeta primers. Clones were sequenced by immunoSEQ multiplex PCR, and TCRdb holds only the in-frame ones, with some missing. The sample has over 110,000 clones, 60% to 80% seen once. The sample consisted of PBMCs. Receptors originate from a man between 18 and 29 years old in good health and CMV-seronegative.

This clone was observed a handful of times. This chain uses TRBV7-9 with TRBJ1-6; TRBD1 might be the D (6 bases). The CDR3 is 15 amino acids. Between the trimmed V and J ends, which lost 6 bases and 6 bases, there was a span of 15 bases. The germline V gene encodes CDR1 SEHNR and CDR2 FQNEAQ (reference sequence). CDR3 protein: CASSRGGAGNSPLHF. As DNA, the CDR3 is TGTGCCAGCAGTCGCGGGGGGGCAGGTAATTCACCCCTCCACTTT. The full variable domain, its missing parts supplied by reference TRBV7-9 and TRBJ1-6, is DTGVSQNPRHKITKRGQNVTFRCDPISEHNRLYWYRQTLGQGPEFLTYFQNEAQLEKSRLLSDRFSAERPKGSFSTLEIQRTEQGDSAMYLCASSRGGAGNSPLHFGNGTRLTVT.

This chain uses TRBV27 with TRBJ2-7, with 7 bases aligning to TRBD1. Looked up from germline, CDR1 is MNHEY and CDR2 is SMNVEV (reference sequence). CDR3 length: 14 residues. V trimming: 2 bases; J trimming: 6 bases; junction bases outside the gene matches: 7. CDR3 coding DNA: TGTGCCAGCAGTTTAAGGGCAGGGGGTCCCGAGCAGTACTTC. This sequence encodes CASSLRAGGPEQYF.

CDR3 sequence: CASRSGRGTEAFF. In nucleotides, the CDR3 is TGTGCCAGCAGGTCAGGCCGGGGGACTGAAGCTTTCTTT. This chain connects TRBV11-3 to TRBJ1-1; tentatively, D is TRBD1 (5 bases). The CDR3 has 13 amino acids. Germline CDR1 is SGHNT and CDR2 is YENEEA. Trimming cost V 6 bases and J 5 bases, with 13 bases left between them.

The V call is TRBV5-6, the J call TRBJ1-2; D possibly corresponds to TRBD1 (5 bases). Germline loops: CDR1 SGHDT, CDR2 YYEEEE. This CDR3 region has 15 residues. The V end was cut by 4 bases, the J end by 6 bases, with 19 bases between. The CDR3, as DNA: TGTGCCAGCAGCATCCCGGGCCCGGGGGTGGATGGCTACACCTTC. Its translation is CASSIPGPGVDGYTF. Full variable domain (rest looked up from reference TRBV5-6 and TRBJ1-2): DAGVTQSPTHLIKTRGQQVTLRCSPKSGHDTVSWYQQALGQGPQFIFQYYEEEERQRGNFPDRFSGHQFPNYSSELNVNALLLGDSALYLCASSIPGPGVDGYTFGSGTRLTVV.

The sample holds one count of this clone. The chain joins TRBV30 to TRBJ2-1; 7 bases map to TRBD1. The junction had 15 bases not matched to a gene; V was cut back by 8 bases and J by 5 bases. The CDR3 is 15 amino acids. Germline CDR1 is GTSNPN and CDR2 is SVGIG (reference sequence). The CDR3 sequence: CAGRGLGHPHNEQFF. As DNA, the CDR3 is TGTGCCGGAAGGGGGCTTGGACATCCACACAATGAGCAGTTCTTC.

V and J are TRBV4-3 and TRBJ1-1; the D gene is possibly TRBD1 (5 bases). Trimming shortened V by 3 bases and J by 1 base, and 15 bases separated the two germline ends. This CDR3 has 16 amino acids. Germline V lookup: CDR1 LGHNA, CDR2 YSLEER. CDR3 residues: CASSQGRDRRNTEAFF. CDR3 in DNA: TGCGCCAGCAGCCAGGGGCGAGATCGACGGAACACTGAAGCTTTCTTT.

The V and J genes are TRBV5-8 and TRBJ1-1, with 7 bases that match TRBD1. V gave up 1 base and J gave up 6 bases; unmatched junction bases: 9. Germline V gives CDR1 SGHTS, CDR2 YDEGEE. CDR3 size: 15 residues. Here the CDR3 reads CASSLTGTALSEAFF. The CDR3 DNA is TGTGCCAGCAGCTTGACCGGGACAGCCTTATCTGAAGCTTTCTTT.

This chain joins TRBV10-3 and TRBJ1-6; D gene ambiguous. The V gene's germline CDR1 is ENHRY and CDR2 SYGVKD. Trimming took 10 bases from V and 4 from J, leaving 20 bases between them. CDR3 length equals 16 residues. Here the CDR3 reads CASKPRRERYNSPLHF. CDR3 DNA sequence: TGTGCCAGCAAACCCCGTAGGGAGAGATATAATTCACCCCTCCACTTT.

V usage is TRBV5-1 and J usage is TRBJ1-2; D gene uncertain. V lost 2 bases and J 8 bases, leaving 19 bases between the germline ends. Germline CDR1 reads SGHRS; CDR2 reads YFSETQ. This CDR3 has 15 amino acids. In DNA, the CDR3 is TGCGCCAGCAGCTTTCAGGCCCCGGCTACGGGAGGCTACACCTTC. The encoded protein is CASSFQAPATGGYTF.

This chain uses TRBV12-5 with TRBJ2-7; 11 nucleotides agree with TRBD1. V shed 11 bases, J shed 4 bases, and the junction held 4 bases outside the gene matches. CDR1 LGHNT and CDR2 FRNRAP come from the germline V gene. The CDR3 totals 12 residues. The CDR3 region is CACGQGAYEQYF. CDR3 nucleotide sequence: TGTGCTTGCGGACAGGGGGCTTACGAGCAGTACTTC.

The rearrangement joins TRBV9 to TRBJ2-2, with 10 bases matching TRBD1. The CDR3 has 16 amino acids. Germline assignment: CDR1 SGDLS and CDR2 YYNGEE. The V and J ends lost 0 bases and 6 bases, in that order; junction bases with no gene match: 5. For the CDR3, the DNA is TGTGCCAGCAGCGTAGTTGACAGGGGGCGTGCCGGGGAGCTGTTTTTT. It is translated as CASSVVDRGRAGELFF.

This sequence joins TRBV6-1 and TRBJ1-1; TRBD1 matches at 7 bases. Germline V CDR1 and CDR2: MNHNS, SASEGT. This CDR3 region has 15 residues. V was clipped by 7 bases and J by 1 base; unmatched bases: 9. The CDR3, as DNA: TGTGCCAGCAACCCTAAGGGGGCCCCGAACACTGAAGCTTTCTTT. This translates into CASNPKGAPNTEAFF.

This chain uses TRBV6-5 with TRBJ1-2, with D uncertain. The CDR3 has 15 amino acids. V lost 2 bases and J lost 4, with 14 bases in between. The V gene's germline CDR1 is MNHEY and CDR2 SVGAGI. This CDR3 is CASSYPSRGVYGYTF. CDR3 DNA: TGTGCCAGCAGTTACCCCTCCCGGGGTGTCTATGGCTACACCTTC.

In this sample, this clone turned up once. The chain joins TRBV9 to TRBJ2-3; D perhaps matches TRBD1 (5 bases). The CDR3 covers 14 residues. Trimming stripped 0 bases from V and 2 bases from J, with 7 bases between. The germline gives CDR1 SGDLS, CDR2 YYNGEE. The CDR3 here is CASSVEQVTDTQYF. For the CDR3, the DNA is TGTGCCAGCAGCGTAGAACAGGTCACAGATACGCAGTATTTT.

This chain links TRBV6-1 with TRBJ1-2; TRBD1 matches at 8 bases. The V segment lost 2 bases and the J segment 4 bases; nucleotides outside the gene matches: 6. Looked up from germline, CDR1 is MNHNS and CDR2 is SASEGT. The CDR3 totals 15 residues. As DNA, the CDR3 is TGTGCCAGCAGTGAAAGGGACAGGCTCCTCTATGGCTACACCTTC. It translates to CASSERDRLLYGYTF.

This chain links TRBV7-2 with TRBJ2-2, with 9 positions matching TRBD1. Trimming took 1 base from V and 5 from J; bases not matched to a gene: 5. The CDR3 has 16 amino acids. CDR1 is SGHTA and CDR2 is FQGNSA in the germline V gene. The CDR3 reads CASSLEGQGNTGELFF. In DNA form, the CDR3 reads TGTGCCAGCAGCTTAGAGGGACAGGGAAATACCGGGGAGCTGTTTTTT.

The gene calls are TRBV18 and TRBJ2-5; D not resolved. Per the germline V gene, CDR1 is KGHSH and CDR2 is LQKENI. The CDR3 sequence is 12 residues long. Trimming took off 3 bases at V and 5 bases at J, with 7 bases between the two ends. The CDR3 region has the DNA TGTGCCAGCTCACCCCTCGGGGAGACCCAGTACTTC. This gives the protein CASSPLGETQYF.

This chain joins TRBV25-1 and TRBJ2-3; tentative D call: TRBD1 (6 bases). Germline V gene data show CDR1 as MGHDK and CDR2 as SYGVNS. V shed 5 bases and J shed 0 bases, with 15 bases lying between them. This CDR3 comprises 16 residues. The CDR3 DNA sequence: TGTGCCAGCAGTTTAGGGGGATTTGTTAGCACAGATACGCAGTATTTT. Its protein is CASSLGGFVSTDTQYF.

The count of this clone is one. The rearrangement joins TRBV4-3 to TRBJ1-5, with D unresolved. The germline V and J ends were trimmed by 4 bases and 4 bases, with 11 bases remaining between them. Germline V gene data show CDR1 as LGHNA and CDR2 as YSLEER. CDR3 length: 14 residues. DNA of the CDR3: TGCGCCAGCAGCCCAGACGAGAGAAATCAGCCCCAGCATTTT. It codes for CASSPDERNQPQHF.

This clone has a handful of counts. The chain couples TRBV5-1 to TRBJ1-1; D remains ambiguous. This CDR3 has 14 amino acids. Germline CDR1 is SGHRS and CDR2 is YFSETQ. The germline V and J ends were trimmed by 4 bases and 1 base, with 11 bases remaining between them. CDR3 loop: CASSADTQNTEAFF. Here the CDR3 DNA reads TGCGCCAGCAGCGCCGACACTCAGAACACTGAAGCTTTCTTT.

This clone has a handful of counts. The rearrangement joins TRBV5-1 to TRBJ1-1; D is undetermined. The V gene's germline CDR1 is SGHRS and CDR2 YFSETQ. V lost 0 bases and J lost 5, with 14 bases in between. This CDR3 is built from 15 residues. The CDR3 bases are TGCGCCAGCAGCTTGGGTTTCTCGGGGTGGACTGAAGCTTTCTTT. Protein product: CASSLGFSGWTEAFF.

This chain connects TRBV29-1 to TRBJ2-7; D is possibly TRBD1 (6 bases). Germline CDR1 and CDR2: SQVTM and ANQGSEA. V shed 3 bases and J shed 6 bases, with 12 bases lying between them. The CDR3 extends over 12 amino acids. The chain's CDR3 is CSVENRVGEQYF. The CDR3 DNA sequence: TGCAGCGTTGAGAACAGGGTTGGCGAGCAGTACTTC.

This chain links TRBV11-2 with TRBJ2-1, with 7 bases matching TRBD1. V was pared by 2 bases and J by 9 bases, with 4 bases of the junction left unmatched. This CDR3 has 13 amino acids. The germline gives CDR1 SGHAT, CDR2 FQNNGV. The CDR3 protein is CASSLRTGGEQFF. Written as DNA, the CDR3 is TGTGCCAGCAGCTTACGGACAGGTGGTGAGCAGTTCTTC.

This chain uses TRBV9 with TRBJ1-6; 7 positions agree with TRBD1. V lost 3 bases to trimming and J lost 10 bases; unmatched junction nucleotides: 13. The germline CDR1 and CDR2 sequences are SGDLS and YYNGEE. CDR3 size: 16 residues. The chain's CDR3 is CASSGGNQGVRSPLHF. CDR3 bases: TGTGCCAGCAGCGGTGGTAACCAGGGGGTTCGCTCACCCCTCCACTTT.

This clone was counted only a few times. The CDR3 spells CASSPRNSPLHF. The CDR3 region has the DNA TGTGCCAGCAGTCCCAGGAATTCACCCCTCCACTTT. The gene calls are TRBV6-5 and TRBJ1-6; D is unresolved. From germline, CDR1 is MNHEY and CDR2 SVGAGI. There are 12 residues in the CDR3. Trimming left V 5 bases short and J 7 bases short, with 6 bases between.